The 27 T cell receptor beta chains below come from one sample, sequenced in a study of T cells in tumors after PD-1 blockade. Sequenced by immunoSEQ multiplex PCR; TCRdb stores in-frame clones only, minus some. The sample holds 32,000 or so clones, roughly 73% seen once. The specimen was PBMCs, collected before anti-PD-1 treatment. Every receptor here comes from a human donor with basal cell carcinoma.

The chain carries TRBV27 and TRBJ2-1, with unresolved D. This CDR3 spans 13 amino acids. V was trimmed by 9 bases and J by 5 bases, leaving 14 bases between them. Looked up from germline, CDR1 is MNHEY and CDR2 is SMNVEV (reference sequence). CDR3 bases: TGTGCCAGTTCCCCCGCGGTCGACAATGAGCAGTTCTTC. Amino acid sequence: CASSPAVDNEQFF.

CDR3: CASSQVLGTGFSYGYTF. CDR3 DNA: TGTGCCAGCAGCCAAGTACTTGGGACAGGGTTCAGCTATGGCTACACCTTC. The chain has TRBV3-1 (or the pseudogene TRBV3-2) and TRBJ1-2; 9 positions agree with TRBD1. Germline V lookup: CDR1 LGHDT, CDR2 YNNKEL (reference sequence). After removal of 1 base from V and 4 bases from J, the junction contained 10 bases not matched to a gene. The CDR3 length is 17 residues.

The genes are TRBV28 and TRBJ1-1; D perhaps matches TRBD1 (6 bases). Germline-derived CDR1 and CDR2 are MDHEN and SYDVKM. The germline V and J ends were trimmed by 4 bases and 5 bases, with 11 bases remaining between them. CDR3 size: 13 residues. The CDR3 protein is CASSSGGRTEAFF. CDR3 in DNA: TGTGCCAGCAGTTCTGGGGGCAGGACTGAAGCTTTCTTT.

V and J are TRBV20-1 and TRBJ2-1; 12 bases match TRBD1. The V gene's germline CDR1 is DFQATT and CDR2 SNEGSKA (reference sequence). V was pared by 3 bases and J by 7 bases, with 7 bases of the junction left unmatched. The CDR3 sequence is 15 residues long. In nucleotides, the CDR3 is TGCAGTGCTAGTGCGGGACAGGGGGCAAAAAATGAGCAGTTCTTC. Protein sequence: CSASAGQGAKNEQFF.

This clone was counted a few times. The J gene is TRBJ1-3, the V gene TRBV7-3, with D perhaps TRBD1 (6 bases). This CDR3 has 14 residues. Trimming stripped 5 bases from V and 1 base from J, with 9 bases between. Germline CDR1 and CDR2: SGHTA and FQGTGA. The CDR3 is CASSEGGSGNTIYF. The CDR3 region has the DNA TGTGCCAGCAGCGAAGGGGGTTCTGGAAACACCATATATTTT.

In regard to this clone: At one boundary the junction diverges from the germline segment, which might be a read error. The CDR3 nucleotides read TGTGCTAGTGGTTCGGGGGGGAAGAACAATGGGCAGTTCTTC. This sequence encodes CASGSGGKNNGQFF. This rearrangement joins TRBV12-5 to TRBJ2-1, with 8 bases identical to TRBD2. The CDR3 length is 14 residues. Germline loops: CDR1 LGHNT, CDR2 FRNRAP.

This clone has just a few counts. The rearrangement uses TRBV14 and TRBJ1-2; tentative D call: TRBD1 (6 bases). There are 13 residues in the CDR3. The V end lost 4 bases, the J end lost 6 bases, and 12 bases lay between the germline ends. Germline values: CDR1 SGHDN, CDR2 FVKESK. The CDR3 loop reads CASSPRGGDGYTF. The CDR3 nucleotides read TGTGCCAGCAGCCCAAGGGGGGGTGATGGCTACACCTTC.

This chain uses TRBV2 with TRBJ1-1; D might be TRBD1 (5 bases). The CDR3 sequence is 13 residues long. Germline values: CDR1 SNHLY, CDR2 FYNNEI. The V and J ends lost 7 bases and 3 bases respectively, with 12 bases between them. Written as DNA, the CDR3 is TGTGCCAGCACTTACGAGGGACACACTGAAGCTTTCTTT. Residues: CASTYEGHTEAFF.

This clone has ten or more counts. The chain has TRBV2 and TRBJ1-6, with D perhaps matching TRBD1 (5 bases). Germline values: CDR1 SNHLY, CDR2 FYNNEI. The CDR3 is 14 residues long. Deletions cut 7 bases from V and 7 bases from J, with 14 bases between. The CDR3 nucleotides read TGTGCCAGCAATGGCGGGGGGGGGAATTCACCCCTCCACTTT. Protein sequence: CASNGGGGNSPLHF.

The CDR3: CASSKEGKSTGELFF. The CDR3 bases are TGTGCCAGCAGCAAAGAGGGAAAGAGCACCGGGGAGCTGTTTTTT. This chain connects TRBV21-1 to TRBJ2-2. TRBV21-1 is shown as a pseudogene. CDR3 length equals 15 residues.

V gene TRBV9 combines with J gene TRBJ1-1; 7 positions agree with TRBD1. Trimming removed 4 bases from V and 3 bases from J; junction bases left unmatched: 6. This CDR3 has 14 amino acids. Germline V gene lookup returns CDR1 SGDLS and CDR2 YYNGEE. CDR3 bases: TGTGCCAGCAGCCCCCGGGACAGCTACACTGAAGCTTTCTTT. As protein: CASSPRDSYTEAFF.

The chain employs TRBV27 and TRBJ2-1; a possible D gene is TRBD2 (6 bases). This CDR3 has 10 residues. Per germline, CDR1 MNHEY and CDR2 SMNVEV (reference sequence). The CDR3 reads CASWRGKQFF. DNA for the CDR3: TGTGCGAGCTGGAGGGGTAAGCAGTTCTTC.

The rearrangement links TRBV27 to TRBJ2-3, with D perhaps TRBD2 (6 bases). CDR1 and CDR2 (germline): MNHEY, SMNVEV (reference sequence). There are 15 residues in the CDR3. Trimming removed 2 bases at V and 2 bases at J, with 11 bases between. In DNA form, the CDR3 reads TGTGCCAGCAGTTTAGGAGGGGTTGCCACAGATACGCAGTATTTT. This translates into CASSLGGVATDTQYF.

This sequence joins TRBV2 and TRBJ1-1; maybe TRBD1 (6 bases). This CDR3 is 14 amino acids long. Trimming shortened V by 7 bases and J by 1 base, and 13 bases separated the two germline ends. Germline V lookup: CDR1 SNHLY, CDR2 FYNNEI. CDR3 sequence reads: CASTPDRQNTEAFF. Written as DNA, the CDR3 is TGTGCCAGCACCCCGGACAGACAGAACACTGAAGCTTTCTTT.

In its sample, this clone was seen a few times. The J gene is TRBJ1-4, the V gene TRBV18; D is ambiguous. This CDR3 contains 12 residues. Germline V gives CDR1 KGHSH, CDR2 LQKENI. Trimming took 5 bases from V and 7 from J, leaving 8 bases between them. The CDR3 protein is CASSSLGEKLFF. CDR3 nucleotides: TGTGCCAGCTCAAGCCTAGGTGAAAAACTGTTTTTT.

The chain employs TRBV6-5 and TRBJ1-4, with a tentative D call TRBD1 (5 bases). CDR1 MNHEY and CDR2 SVGAGI come from the germline V gene. The CDR3 is 15 amino acids. V was shortened by 0 bases and J by 3 bases, with 8 bases between the two germline ends. CDR3 DNA: TGTGCCAGCAGTTACTCAGGGGTGGCTAATGAAAAACTGTTTTTT. It encodes CASSYSGVANEKLFF.

V gene TRBV5-1 combines with J gene TRBJ1-1; D is ambiguous. Trimming took 1 base from V and 1 from J, leaving 8 bases between them. Looked up from germline, CDR1 is SGHRS and CDR2 is YFSETQ. This CDR3 is built from 14 residues. CDR3: CASSLLQSNTEAFF. The DNA for the CDR3 is TGCGCCAGCAGCTTGCTCCAGTCGAACACTGAAGCTTTCTTT.

The gene calls are TRBV5-4 and TRBJ1-5, with D possibly matching TRBD1 (5 bases). Germline assignment: CDR1 SGHNT and CDR2 YYREEE (reference sequence). Trimming stripped 1 base from V and 1 base from J, with 6 bases between. The CDR3 is made up of 14 amino acids. CDR3 amino acids: CASSLSGSNQPQHF. Written as DNA, the CDR3 is TGTGCCAGCAGCTTGTCAGGGAGCAATCAGCCCCAGCATTTT.

The chain recombines TRBV4-1 with TRBJ1-3, with D tentatively TRBD1 (5 bases). CDR3 size: 13 residues. Germline lookup yields CDR1 MGHRA and CDR2 YSYEKL. V was cut by 6 bases and J by 1 base, with 7 bases left in between. CDR3 residues: CASRGESGNTIYF. Here the CDR3 DNA reads TGCGCCAGCAGGGGGGAGTCTGGAAACACCATATATTTT.

The genes are TRBV19 and TRBJ1-1; D is ambiguous. The CDR3 runs to 12 residues. The V end was cut by 6 bases, the J end by 8 bases, with 13 bases between. Germline CDR1 reads LNHDA; CDR2 reads SQIVND (reference sequence). The CDR3 protein is CASRADGKEAFF. The CDR3 DNA follows: TGTGCCAGTAGGGCAGACGGGAAGGAAGCTTTCTTT.

This clone occurred a few times. The genes are TRBV12-2 and TRBJ2-1; the table's D call, TRBD2, was not checked against the DNA. TRBV12-2 is listed as a pseudogene. This CDR3 comprises 16 residues. CDR3 coding DNA: TGTGCAAGTCGCCGGGACTCTACGTTTGAGGACAATGAGCAGTTCTTC. This translates into CASRRDSTFEDNEQFF.

This chain joins TRBV4-1 and TRBJ2-4; TRBD1 might be the D (6 bases). The germline V gene has CDR1 MGHRA and CDR2 YSYEKL. The length of the CDR3 is 15 residues. Trimming cost V 1 base and J 5 bases, with 12 bases left between them. CDR3 amino acids: CASSQAGTRENIQYF. The CDR3 coding sequence is TGCGCCAGCAGCCAAGCCGGGACAAGAGAAAACATTCAGTACTTC.

The J gene is TRBJ1-1, the V gene TRBV2, with 7 bases aligning to TRBD1. Germline V gene lookup returns CDR1 SNHLY and CDR2 FYNNEI. There are 14 residues in the CDR3. J was trimmed by 6 bases and V by 5 bases; bases with no gene match: 9. The DNA for the CDR3 is TGTGCCAGCAGTCGGACAGGATCACGTCCTGAAGCTTTCTTT. This codes for CASSRTGSRPEAFF.

The rearrangement uses TRBV11-3 and TRBJ1-3; no reliable D call. The V end lost 5 bases, the J end lost 7 bases, and 9 bases lay between the germline ends. The CDR3 covers 12 residues. CDR1 SGHNT and CDR2 YENEEA come from the germline V gene. The CDR3 protein is CASSPSRNTIYF. In DNA form, the CDR3 reads TGTGCCAGCAGCCCCAGCCGCAACACCATATATTTT.

The chain couples TRBV5-4 to TRBJ2-1; tentative D call: TRBD2 (5 bases). CDR1 is SGHNT and CDR2 is YYREEE in the germline V gene (reference sequence). Between the trimmed V and J ends, which lost 0 bases and 0 bases, there was a span of 10 bases. The CDR3 length is 16 residues. The CDR3 DNA is TGTGCCAGCAGCTTGGCCGGTGGGAGCTCCTACAATGAGCAGTTCTTC. Protein: CASSLAGGSSYNEQFF.

This chain uses TRBV6-2 or TRBV6-3 with TRBJ2-7; 7 positions match TRBD2. The V segment lost 2 bases and the J segment 3 bases; nucleotides outside the gene matches: 10. This CDR3 has 16 amino acids. The V gene's germline CDR1 is MNHEY and CDR2 SVGEGT. In DNA form, the CDR3 reads TGTGCCAGCAGTTACCCCTCCGCGGGAGTTAACTACGAGCAGTACTTC. It specifies CASSYPSAGVNYEQYF.

This rearrangement joins TRBV27 to TRBJ2-1, with TRBD2 matching 8 bases. The CDR3 consists of 15 residues. The trim removed 2 bases at V and 4 bases at J, leaving 4 bases unmatched. Looked up from germline, CDR1 is MNHEY and CDR2 is SMNVEV (reference sequence). CDR3 coding DNA: TGTGCCAGCAGTTTAGCTAGCGGGCTATACAATGAGCAGTTCTTC. Protein product: CASSLASGLYNEQFF.